The 30 T cell receptor beta chains given below trace back to one sample, sequenced in a study of T-cell reconstitution after alpha-beta-depleted transplantation in children (dated by TCRdb to the mid-2010s). Library preparation employed PCR. Sequencer: Illumina HiSeq 2500. TCR libraries were prepared with molecular barcoding, using unique molecular identifiers to normalize TCRbeta repertoire quantification. In-frame beta chains were kept once TCRdb had trimmed the public reads at Q25 with fastp and called clones with MiXCR. Rows are unified per CDR3 protein, each entry keeping the most common DNA and genes. The sample includes hundreds of thousands of distinct CDR3 sequences, with around 15% observed a single time. Around 43% of the sample lies in the top ten. The treatment or condition label for this specimen denotes: allogeneic hematopoietic cell transplantation with graft depleted of TCRalphabeta T cells and CD19 B cells.

Sequencing used PBMCs, mostly from graft donor cells, obtained 360 days after TCRalphabeta/CD19-depleted stem cell transplant. The source is a male patient aged 2-15 years who had a stem cell transplant for acute lymphoblastic leukemia, so the T cells may come from the graft donor.

This clonotype was counted many times. The chain has TRBV19 and TRBJ2-7, with D perhaps TRBD1 or TRBD2 (5 bases each). CDR1 and CDR2 (germline): LNHDA, SQIVND (reference sequence). This CDR3 has 13 residues. Trimming took off 4 bases at V and 6 bases at J, with 13 bases between the two ends. The DNA of the CDR3 is TGTGCCAGTAGTAGGATCAGGGAGAGCGAGCAGTACTTC. The encoded protein is CASSRIRESEQYF.

Details on this clonotype: Germline and junction disagree at one end, which may indicate a read error. The V and J genes are TRBV3-1 and TRBJ2-5; D tentatively fits TRBD1 or TRBD2 (5 bases each). The CDR3 consists of 11 residues. The germline gives CDR1 LGHDT, CDR2 YNNKEL (reference sequence). CDR3 amino acids: CASSSGSGIDF. In DNA, the CDR3 is TGTGCCAGCAGCTCGGGGTCAGGGATTGACTTC.

This clonotype was detected a few times. This rearrangement joins TRBV4-1 to TRBJ2-6; D is unclear. CDR1 and CDR2 from the germline V gene are MGHRA and YSYEKL. The CDR3 is 14 amino acids. Trimming took 6 bases from V and 4 from J, leaving 10 bases between them. CDR3 in amino acids: CASSSDRGANVLTF. The CDR3 DNA reads TGCGCCAGCAGTTCAGACCGGGGGGCCAACGTCCTGACTTTC.

J is TRBJ2-1 and V is TRBV29-1; 8 bases line up with TRBD2. The CDR3 loop spans 14 amino acids. V trimming: 4 bases; J trimming: 6 bases; junction bases outside the gene matches: 8. Germline V gene data show CDR1 as SQVTM and CDR2 as ANQGSEA. This chain's CDR3 is CSVASGTRGNEQFF. CDR3 nucleotide sequence: TGCAGCGTTGCTTCAGGGACTAGAGGCAATGAGCAGTTCTTC.

This clonotype was observed a few times. V is TRBV20-1 and J is TRBJ1-4; 8 bases are shared with TRBD1. Trimming removed 5 bases from V and 3 bases from J; junction bases left unmatched: 5. CDR1 and CDR2 (germline): DFQATT, SNEGSKA (reference sequence). The CDR3 length is 14 residues. The CDR3 here is CSACQGASNEKLFF. The CDR3 bases are TGCAGTGCTTGTCAGGGGGCCTCTAATGAAAAACTGTTTTTT.

J is TRBJ1-5 and V is TRBV24-1; the D gene is possibly TRBD1 (5 bases). The V gene lost 5 bases and the J gene lost 2 bases, with 18 bases spanning the gap. Germline V lookup: CDR1 KGHDR, CDR2 SFDVKD. There are 17 residues in the CDR3. The CDR3: CATSGARERDGNQPQHF. Written as DNA, the CDR3 is TGTGCCACCAGTGGGGCCAGGGAAAGGGACGGCAATCAGCCCCAGCATTTT.

This clonotype has just a few counts. The chain uses TRBV5-1 and TRBJ2-2; D possibly corresponds to TRBD2 (6 bases). This CDR3 has 16 amino acids. Germline CDR1 is SGHRS and CDR2 is YFSETQ. V was pared by 1 base and J by 3 bases, with 13 bases between. CDR3 region: CASSLTSSAYTGELFF. CDR3 bases: TGCGCCAGCAGCTTGACTTCTAGCGCGTACACCGGGGAGCTGTTTTTT.

The V gene is TRBV29-1, the J gene TRBJ2-7; D is unresolved. Trimming shortened V by 6 bases and J by 7 bases, and 25 bases separated the two germline ends. CDR1 is SQVTM, CDR2 ANQGSEA, per germline. The CDR3 is 15 amino acids. The CDR3 region has the DNA TGCAGCGTCGCGTTTAGACATCGGCAGTTTTGGGAGCAGTACTTC. Translation: CSVAFRHRQFWEQYF.

The J gene is TRBJ1-6, the V gene TRBV4-2; possible D gene TRBD1, 5 bases. CDR1 and CDR2 (germline): LGHNA, YNFKEQ. There are 15 residues in the CDR3. Trimming pared 2 bases from V and 7 bases from J, leaving 12 bases between. The CDR3 spells CASSQPRTQNSPLHF. The CDR3 region has the DNA TGTGCCAGCAGCCAACCGCGGACACAGAATTCACCCCTCCACTTT.

This clonotype was seen a handful of times. The chain couples TRBV28 to TRBJ2-2; D not resolved. The germline gives CDR1 MDHEN, CDR2 SYDVKM. Trimming removed 8 bases from V and 4 bases from J, with 11 bases in between. The CDR3 is made up of 13 amino acids. Here the CDR3 reads CASEPPLTGELFF. The CDR3 DNA reads TGTGCCAGCGAACCACCCCTCACCGGGGAGCTGTTTTTT.

The V and J genes are TRBV28 and TRBJ2-2, with TRBD2 matching over 9 bases. The J segment lost 2 bases and the V segment lost 6 bases, leaving 7 bases of the junction unmatched. Germline V gene data show CDR1 as MDHEN and CDR2 as SYDVKM. The CDR3 is 16 amino acids. Here the CDR3 reads CASREIAGANTGELFF. In DNA, the CDR3 is TGTGCCAGCAGGGAAATAGCGGGAGCTAACACCGGGGAGCTGTTTTTT.

This clonotype was counted ten times or more. CDR3 in DNA: TGTGCCAGCAGCTTATCTGGACTTAGCGGGCAAGAGACCCAGTACTTC. It specifies CASSLSGLSGQETQYF. The rearrangement joins TRBV7-2 to TRBJ2-5; 7 nucleotides align to TRBD2. This CDR3 contains 16 residues. Per germline, CDR1 SGHTA and CDR2 FQGNSA. The V gene end was trimmed by 2 bases and the J gene end by 2 bases; junction bases not matched to a gene: 8.

The rearrangement joins TRBV5-1 to TRBJ1-2, with no clear D. The V gene's germline CDR1 is SGHRS and CDR2 YFSETQ. The CDR3 has 13 residues. Trimming stripped 0 bases from V and 9 bases from J, with 12 bases between. CDR3 nucleotides: TGCGCCAGCAGCTTGGGGCACATGGGTCGCTACACCTTC. Its translation is CASSLGHMGRYTF.

This clonotype was seen at least ten times. The chain recombines TRBV29-1 with TRBJ2-4; maybe TRBD2 (5 bases). Per the germline V gene, CDR1 is SQVTM and CDR2 is ANQGSEA. The V and J ends lost 6 bases and 7 bases respectively, with 22 bases between them. The CDR3 is 15 amino acids. The CDR3 nucleotides are TGCAGCGTCCTCCCCAGTTCTCTAGCTCTGAACATTCAGTACTTC. The encoded protein is CSVLPSSLALNIQYF.

This chain joins TRBV28 and TRBJ1-4; 9 bases match TRBD1. Germline V gene lookup returns CDR1 MDHEN and CDR2 SYDVKM. The CDR3 runs 15 residues. Losses at the gene ends were 7 bases for V and 8 bases for J; bases not matched to a gene: 11. For the CDR3, the DNA is TGTGCCAGCACCGCCTCGGGACAGGGAGGCGAAAAACTGTTTTTT. Translating it yields CASTASGQGGEKLFF.

This clonotype was seen a few times. V gene TRBV7-6 combines with J gene TRBJ2-7; 7 positions agree with TRBD1. The CDR3 runs to 15 residues. The germline V gene encodes CDR1 SGHVS and CDR2 FNYEAQ. V shed 0 bases, J shed 3 bases, and the junction held 5 bases outside the gene matches. CDR3 loop: CASSLADSGGYEQYF. The CDR3 nucleotides read TGTGCCAGCAGCTTAGCGGATTCAGGGGGCTACGAGCAGTACTTC.

This clonotype has more than one count but fewer than ten. The rearrangement joins TRBV6-1 to TRBJ2-7, with 9 bases fitting TRBD2. V was pared by 5 bases and J by 4 bases, with 9 bases of the junction left unmatched. In germline, CDR1 is MNHNS, CDR2 SASEGT. CDR3 length: 15 amino acids. The CDR3: CASSRIAGVPYEQYF. CDR3 nucleotides: TGTGCCAGCAGTCGGATAGCGGGAGTCCCGTACGAGCAGTACTTC.

There are many counts of this clonotype. The rearrangement uses TRBV5-1 and TRBJ2-5; D unclear. Trimming took 3 bases from V and 3 from J, leaving 12 bases between them. Germline CDR1 is SGHRS and CDR2 is YFSETQ. The CDR3 length is 14 residues. The CDR3 sequence is CASSSGHLKETQYF. The CDR3 coding sequence is TGCGCCAGCAGCTCAGGCCATCTTAAAGAGACCCAGTACTTC.

This clonotype showed up just a few times. V usage is TRBV12-3 or TRBV12-4 and J usage is TRBJ2-7; TRBD1 matches 7 bases. After removal of 5 bases from V and 6 bases from J, the junction contained 10 bases not matched to a gene. This CDR3 region has 14 residues. In nucleotides, the CDR3 is TGTGCCAGCAGTATAGACAGGGAAGGGATCGAGCAGTACTTC. Protein: CASSIDREGIEQYF.

This clonotype appeared a few times. V is TRBV6-4 and J is TRBJ2-1; TRBD2 might be the D (6 bases). V was shortened by 8 bases and J by 0 bases, with 14 bases between the two germline ends. The germline gives CDR1 MRHNA, CDR2 SNTAGT. The CDR3 length is 15 residues. This CDR3 is CASGWRGSSYNEQFF. DNA for the CDR3: TGTGCCAGCGGGTGGCGGGGCAGCTCCTACAATGAGCAGTTCTTC.

In this sample, this clonotype turned up a few times. This chain joins TRBV5-1 and TRBJ1-2, with D tentatively TRBD1 (6 bases). In germline, CDR1 is SGHRS, CDR2 YFSETQ. The CDR3 consists of 13 residues. V lost 6 bases to trimming and J lost 7 bases, with 16 bases between them. The CDR3 coding sequence is TGCGCCAGCACGCCCGGGACAAGGCTTGGCTACACCTTC. It is translated as CASTPGTRLGYTF.

V gene TRBV20-1 combines with J gene TRBJ2-5; D assignment may be TRBD1 or TRBD2 (5 bases each). Germline CDR1 and CDR2: DFQATT and SNEGSKA (reference sequence). The ends were cut back, 1 base at V and 4 bases at J, with 13 bases in the middle. The CDR3 totals 14 residues. CDR3: CSARVVRERETQYF. The CDR3 DNA follows: TGCAGTGCTAGAGTTGTCAGGGAGAGAGAGACCCAGTACTTC.

The gene calls are TRBV5-6 and TRBJ2-1; 9 positions agree with TRBD1. Trimming took 7 bases from V and 2 from J; bases not matched to a gene: 13. The CDR3 runs 17 residues. Germline V lookup: CDR1 SGHDT, CDR2 YYEEEE. CDR3 protein: CASRGTGWGGAYNEQFF. CDR3 coding DNA: TGTGCCAGCCGCGGGACAGGGTGGGGAGGGGCCTACAATGAGCAGTTCTTC.

The rearrangement links TRBV30 to TRBJ2-5; D may be TRBD2 (5 bases). Per germline, CDR1 GTSNPN and CDR2 SVGIG (reference sequence). The CDR3 is 13 amino acids. Deletions cut 1 base from V and 5 bases from J, with 11 bases between. CDR3 loop: CAWSAGSSETQYF. The CDR3 DNA reads as TGTGCCTGGAGTGCGGGATCCTCGGAGACCCAGTACTTC.

This clonotype occurred many times. The rearrangement links TRBV9 to TRBJ2-2; TRBD1 aligns across 10 bases. This CDR3 spans 17 amino acids. The ends lost 2 bases at V and 3 bases at J; junction bases unmatched: 7. CDR1 and CDR2 from the germline V gene are SGDLS and YYNGEE. CDR3: CASSVPRQGADTGELFF. DNA of the CDR3: TGTGCCAGCAGCGTTCCTCGACAGGGGGCGGACACCGGGGAGCTGTTTTTT.

A few counts support this clonotype. The gene calls are TRBV5-1 and TRBJ2-1; TRBD2 is a possible D gene (6 bases). Trimming left V 4 bases short and J 4 bases short, with 12 bases between. The CDR3 is made up of 14 amino acids. Looked up from germline, CDR1 is SGHRS and CDR2 is YFSETQ. The CDR3 bases are TGCGCCAGCAGCGGAGGGGTTGGGTACAATGAGCAGTTCTTC. The encoded protein is CASSGGVGYNEQFF.

This sequence joins TRBV28 and TRBJ2-5; a possible D gene is TRBD1 (6 bases). Germline CDR1 MDHEN, CDR2 SYDVKM. This CDR3 spans 15 amino acids. V lost 5 bases and J lost 1, with 14 bases in between. CDR3 sequence (DNA): TGTGCCAGCAGTGGGCCGGACAGCCGCCAAGAGACCCAGTACTTC. Protein sequence: CASSGPDSRQETQYF.

This clonotype was detected only a few times. This chain connects TRBV10-3 to TRBJ1-4; possible D gene TRBD1, 6 bases. This CDR3 region has 13 residues. Germline lookup yields CDR1 ENHRY and CDR2 SYGVKD. V was pared by 8 bases and J by 6 bases, with 13 bases between. DNA for the CDR3: TGTGCCATCCAGGGGATCCTGGATGAAAAACTGTTTTTT. Translating gives CAIQGILDEKLFF.

On this clonotype itself: A read error may produce the germline difference seen at one junction end. The chain links TRBV6-1 to TRBJ2-7; D is unclear. The CDR3 length is 16 residues. Per the germline V gene, CDR1 is MNHNS and CDR2 is SASEGT. In nucleotides, the CDR3 is TGTGCCAGCACTGAAGGCGCGTACCAATCCAACTACGAGCAGTACTTC. This sequence encodes CASTEGAYQSNYEQYF.

This clonotype appeared many times. The V call is TRBV7-9, the J call TRBJ1-4; weak D call: TRBD1 (6 bases). V lost 6 bases to trimming and J lost 0 bases, with 14 bases between them. This CDR3 has 16 amino acids. The germline CDR1 and CDR2 sequences are SEHNR and FQNEAQ (reference sequence). The CDR3 here is CASSFLGGPTNEKLFF. DNA of the CDR3: TGTGCCAGCAGTTTTTTGGGGGGGCCAACTAATGAAAAACTGTTTTTT.